This T cell receptor beta chain stems from a study of OX40 agonist ivuxolimab in advanced cancers. General observations from the study: Clonal expansion from baseline to week 6 occurred in both CD4+ and CD8+ T cells.

Germline V gene lookup returns CDR1 MNHEY and CDR2 SMNVEV (reference sequence). V was trimmed by 4 bases and J by 4 bases, leaving 11 bases between them. The CDR3 spans 14 residues. As for this clone: What it binds is not known.

Assay used: immunoSEQ multiplex PCR; TCRdb lists only in-frame clones, some missing. Of 46,000 or so clones listed, around 90% are singletons. This chain connects TRBV27 to TRBJ1-5; unclear D gene. The material was CD4+ or CD8+ T cells sorted from blood, obtained in a trial of the OX40 agonist ivuxolimab. The receptor's source is an adult with an advanced solid tumor such as melanoma, head and neck, liver or kidney cancer. The CDR3 region is CASSSPIKNQPQHF. CDR3 sequence (DNA): TGTGCCAGCAGTTCCCCGATCAAAAATCAGCCCCAGCATTTT.